What follows describes a single T cell receptor beta chain. Its antigen specificity is not known. Qualities for individual bases were not recorded, and no much larger clone is one base off. These reads were obtained on an Illumina NovaSeq 6000. cDNA libraries for TCRalpha and TCRbeta were prepared by 5'RACE using constant-segment primers, with sample barcodes and unique molecular identifiers added. RNA was extracted from every sample with Trizol reagent. Libraries were amplified in two PCR steps, with a second sample barcode and Illumina TruSeq adapters added in the second step. Sequencing of the libraries was done on an Illumina NovaSeq, producing 2 x 150 bp paired-end reads. In the original analysis: Demultiplexing of reads and collapsing into UMI-guided consensus sequences were performed with migec v1.2.7. With mixcr v2.1.11, UMI consensuses were aligned to TRA and TRB V and J templates and assembled into clonotypes. Clonotypes were classified as expanded or contracted when called significant by both edgeR and NoisET, with noise models trained on biological replicates. edgeR calls used a false discovery rate-adjusted p below 0.01 and a log2 fold-change threshold of 1. As an exploratory analysis of dynamics, PCA with hierarchical clustering was applied to max-normalized trajectories of the 1000 most abundant clonotypes. Separately sequenced CD4+ and CD8+ repertoires were used to assign the CD4 or CD8 phenotype of responding clones. TCRdb applied fastp at Q25 and MiXCR to the public reads, then kept only in-frame beta chains. Every distinct CDR3 protein forms one entry, paired with its most common genes and DNA. Clone size and V and J calls follow TCRdb, not the original study. The sample records over 10,000 distinct CDR3 sequences, roughly 17% of which are singletons. Roughly 55% of the sample is held by the ten biggest clonotypes.

Spanning cysteine to phenylalanine, the CDR3 consists of 14 amino acids. Only the CDR3 DNA stays, 42 bases, in frame from base 1. V lost 5 bases and J lost 8 bases, and the count of bases not matched to a germline gene is 11. This sample was included in a study of T-cell memory formation after mild COVID-19 (dated by TCRdb to 2020 to 2022). Notes on the research overall: TCR sequence clusters from the two donors were largely donor specific. In a couple of donors, T-cell clones that expanded and contracted after mild COVID-19 were tracked by sequencing TCRalpha and TCRbeta repertoires over time. Two young, previously healthy adult volunteers made up the cohort, one male and one female. Paper-wide results and their limitations: The study covered only a couple of mild cases, and larger cohorts including severe cases with pre-infection samples were considered necessary. Contracting CD4+ clones were found mainly in CM and EM memory subsets, while CD8+ clones were enriched in EMRA. Some responding clones were detected in pre-infection memory, suggesting pre-existing cross-reactive memory T cells joined the SARS-CoV-2 response. SARS-CoV-2 specificity of the second-wave clones peaking on day 37 was not confirmed. Clones that contracted from day 15 to 85 showed balanced CD4/CD8 phenotypes, whereas a second wave of clones that expanded from day 15 to 37 leaned towards CD4+.

PBMCs were isolated by Ficoll-Paque density gradient centrifugation. Sequenced: PBMCs or a T cell subset sorted from them (not recorded which). The rearrangement joined TRBV12-3 or TRBV12-4 to TRBJ1-2; 7 central bases correspond to TRBD1. The sequence derives from a man between 18 and 29 years old who had mild COVID-19 (a few samples of this study predate the infection). The sample titles of this study are shuffled in the database, so cell type and time point are left out; the donor was told from shared clones. The CDR3 region reads CASSNVEGAQGYTF. The bases read TGTGCCAGCAGTAATGTGGAGGGGGCGCAGGGCTACACCTTC.